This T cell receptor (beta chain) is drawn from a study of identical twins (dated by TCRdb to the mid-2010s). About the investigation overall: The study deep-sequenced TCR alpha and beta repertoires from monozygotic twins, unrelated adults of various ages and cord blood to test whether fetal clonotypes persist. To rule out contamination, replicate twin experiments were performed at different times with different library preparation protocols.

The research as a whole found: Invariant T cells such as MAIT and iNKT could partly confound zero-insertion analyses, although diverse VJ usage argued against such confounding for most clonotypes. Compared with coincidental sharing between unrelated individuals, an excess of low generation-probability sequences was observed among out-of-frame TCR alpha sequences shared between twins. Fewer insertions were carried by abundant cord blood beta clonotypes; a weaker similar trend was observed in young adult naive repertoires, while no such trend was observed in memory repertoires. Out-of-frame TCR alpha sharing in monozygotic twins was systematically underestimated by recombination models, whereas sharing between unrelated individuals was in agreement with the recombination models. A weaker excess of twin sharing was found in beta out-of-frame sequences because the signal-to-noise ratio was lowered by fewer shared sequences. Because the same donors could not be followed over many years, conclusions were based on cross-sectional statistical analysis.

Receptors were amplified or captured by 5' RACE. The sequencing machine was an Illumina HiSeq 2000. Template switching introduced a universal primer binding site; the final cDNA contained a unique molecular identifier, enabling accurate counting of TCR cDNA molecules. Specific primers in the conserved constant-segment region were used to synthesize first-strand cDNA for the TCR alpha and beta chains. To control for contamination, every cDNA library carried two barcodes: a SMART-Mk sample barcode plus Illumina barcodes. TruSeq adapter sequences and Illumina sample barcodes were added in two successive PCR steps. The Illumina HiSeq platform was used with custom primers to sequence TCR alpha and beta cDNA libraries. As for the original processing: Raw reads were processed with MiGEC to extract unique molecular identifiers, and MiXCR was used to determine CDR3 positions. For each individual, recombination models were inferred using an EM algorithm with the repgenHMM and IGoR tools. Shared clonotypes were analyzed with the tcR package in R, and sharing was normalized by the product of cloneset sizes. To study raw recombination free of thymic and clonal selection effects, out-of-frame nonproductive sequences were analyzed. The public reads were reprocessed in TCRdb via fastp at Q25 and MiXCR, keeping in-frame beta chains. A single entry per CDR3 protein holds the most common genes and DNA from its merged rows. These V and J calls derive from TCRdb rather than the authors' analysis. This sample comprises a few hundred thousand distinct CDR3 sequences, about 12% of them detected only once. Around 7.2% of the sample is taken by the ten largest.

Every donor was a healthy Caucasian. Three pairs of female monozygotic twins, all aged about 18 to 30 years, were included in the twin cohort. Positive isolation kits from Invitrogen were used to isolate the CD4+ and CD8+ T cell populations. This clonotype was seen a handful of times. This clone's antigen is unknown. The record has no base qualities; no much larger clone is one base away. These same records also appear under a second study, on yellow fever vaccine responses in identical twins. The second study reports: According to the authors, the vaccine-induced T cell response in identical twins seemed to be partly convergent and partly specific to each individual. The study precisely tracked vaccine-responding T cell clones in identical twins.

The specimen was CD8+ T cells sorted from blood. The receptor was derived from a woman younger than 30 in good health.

Here is the DNA: TGTGCCAGCAAAGGGGACATAGACAACACAGATACGCAGTATTTT. Translated, this gives CASKGDIDNTDTQYF. Recombination connected TRBV3-1 to TRBJ2-3; the best D guess is TRBD1, with 6 bases matching. From cysteine to phenylalanine, the CDR3 is 15 amino acids long. The only DNA kept is the CDR3, 45 bases in frame from the first base. V loses 7 bases of germline sequence and J loses 2 bases, and the interval between the two ends is 16 bases. The germline V gene (reference sequence) sets CDR1 to LGHDT and CDR2 to YNNKEL.